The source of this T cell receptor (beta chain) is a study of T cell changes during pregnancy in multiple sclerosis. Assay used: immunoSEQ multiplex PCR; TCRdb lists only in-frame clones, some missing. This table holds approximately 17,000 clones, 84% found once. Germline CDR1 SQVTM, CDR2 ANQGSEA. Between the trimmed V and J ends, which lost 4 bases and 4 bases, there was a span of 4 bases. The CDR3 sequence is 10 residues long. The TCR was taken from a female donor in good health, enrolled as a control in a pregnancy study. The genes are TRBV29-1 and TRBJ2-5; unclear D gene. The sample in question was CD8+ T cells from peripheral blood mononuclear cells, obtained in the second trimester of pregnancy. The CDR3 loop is CSVVGETQYF. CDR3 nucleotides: TGCAGCGTTGTCGGAGAGACCCAGTACTTC.